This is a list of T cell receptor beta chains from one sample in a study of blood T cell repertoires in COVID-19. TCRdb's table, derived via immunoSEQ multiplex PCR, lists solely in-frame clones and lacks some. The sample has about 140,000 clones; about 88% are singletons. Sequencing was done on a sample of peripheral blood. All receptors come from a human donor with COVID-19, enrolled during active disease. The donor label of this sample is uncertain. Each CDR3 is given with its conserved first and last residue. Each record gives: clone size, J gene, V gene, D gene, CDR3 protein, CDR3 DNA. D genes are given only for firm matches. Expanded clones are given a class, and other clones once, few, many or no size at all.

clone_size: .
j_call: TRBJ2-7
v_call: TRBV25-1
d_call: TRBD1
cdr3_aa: CASSEGQGDREQYF
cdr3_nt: TGTGCCAGCAGTGAGGGGCAGGGGGACAGGGAGCAGTACTTC

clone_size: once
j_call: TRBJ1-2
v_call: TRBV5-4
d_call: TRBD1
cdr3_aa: CASSDGSNRGGTGYTF
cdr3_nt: TGTGCCAGCAGCGATGGGTCGAACAGGGGAGGAACTGGCTACACCTTC

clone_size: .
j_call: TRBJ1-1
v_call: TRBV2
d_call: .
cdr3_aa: CASRTTRQGLNTEAFF
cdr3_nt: TGTGCCAGCAGGACGACACGGCAGGGCCTGAACACTGAAGCTTTCTTT

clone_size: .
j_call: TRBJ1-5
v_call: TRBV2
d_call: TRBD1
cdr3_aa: CASSGTTGPNQPQHF
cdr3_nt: TGTGCCAGCAGCGGAACGACAGGGCCCAATCAGCCCCAGCATTTT

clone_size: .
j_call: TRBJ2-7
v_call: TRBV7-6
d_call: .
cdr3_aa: CASSLGGGSYEQYF
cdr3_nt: TGTGCCAGCAGCTTAGGAGGAGGGAGTTACGAGCAGTACTTC

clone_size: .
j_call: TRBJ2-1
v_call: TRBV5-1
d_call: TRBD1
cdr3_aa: CASTPYGDSSYNEQFF
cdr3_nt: TGCGCCAGCACACCTTATGGGGACAGCTCCTACAATGAGCAGTTCTTC

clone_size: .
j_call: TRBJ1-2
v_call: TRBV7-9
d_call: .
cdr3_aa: CASSLAPGDGYTF
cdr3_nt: TGTGCCAGCAGCTTAGCGCCAGGCGATGGCTACACCTTC

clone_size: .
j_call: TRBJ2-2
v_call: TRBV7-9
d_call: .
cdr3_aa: CASSLMENGELFF
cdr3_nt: TGTGCCAGCAGCTTAATGGAGAACGGGGAGCTGTTTTTT

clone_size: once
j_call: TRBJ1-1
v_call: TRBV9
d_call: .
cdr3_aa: CASSVHTENTEAFF
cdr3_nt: TGTGCCAGCAGCGTACACACAGAGAACACTGAAGCTTTCTTT

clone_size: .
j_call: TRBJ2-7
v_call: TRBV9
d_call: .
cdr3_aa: CASSVGAGAHEQYF
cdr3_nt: TGTGCCAGCAGCGTAGGGGCGGGGGCCCACGAGCAGTACTTC

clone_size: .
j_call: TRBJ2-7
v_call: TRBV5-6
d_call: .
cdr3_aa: CASSFRLGLYYEQYF
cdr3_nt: TGTGCCAGCAGCTTCCGACTAGGGCTTTACTACGAGCAGTACTTC

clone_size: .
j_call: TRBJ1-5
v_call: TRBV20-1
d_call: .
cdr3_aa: CSASPGGAGQPQHF
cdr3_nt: TGCAGTGCTAGTCCGGGCGGGGCTGGACAGCCCCAGCATTTT

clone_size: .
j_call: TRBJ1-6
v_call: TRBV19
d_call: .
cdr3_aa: CATSDSVDSPLHF
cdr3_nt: TGTGCCACCTCGGACAGCGTAGATTCACCCCTCCACTTT

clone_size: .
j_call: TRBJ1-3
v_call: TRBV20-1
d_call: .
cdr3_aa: CSARPGNTIYF
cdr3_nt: TGCAGTGCTAGACCGGGAAACACCATATATTTT

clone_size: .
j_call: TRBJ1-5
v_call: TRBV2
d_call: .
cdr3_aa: CASSLRGLGDQPQHF
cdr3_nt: TGTGCCAGCAGCCTACGGGGGTTGGGTGATCAGCCCCAGCATTTT

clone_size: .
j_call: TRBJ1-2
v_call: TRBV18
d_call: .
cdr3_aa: CASSQPYPLENYLYTF
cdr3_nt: TGTGCCAGCTCACAACCCTACCCTCTAGAGAACTATCTCTACACCTTC

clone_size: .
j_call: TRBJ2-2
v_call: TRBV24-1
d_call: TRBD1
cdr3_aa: CATSDPGTGGTGELFF
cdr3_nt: TGTGCCACCAGTGACCCCGGGACAGGGGGGACCGGGGAGCTGTTTTTT

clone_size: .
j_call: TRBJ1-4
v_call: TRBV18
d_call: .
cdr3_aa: CASSPTLLRGNEKLFF
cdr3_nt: TGTGCCAGCTCACCCACTCTCCTGCGAGGGAATGAAAAACTGTTTTTT

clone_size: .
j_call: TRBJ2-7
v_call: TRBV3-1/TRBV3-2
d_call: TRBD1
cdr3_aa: CASSQGDRGDEQYF
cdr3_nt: TGTGCCAGCAGCCAGGGGGACAGGGGCGACGAGCAGTACTTC

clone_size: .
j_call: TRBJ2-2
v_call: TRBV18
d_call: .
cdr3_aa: CASSPGLHAETGELFF
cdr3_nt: TGTGCCAGCTCCCCTGGGCTTCACGCTGAGACCGGGGAGCTGTTTTTT

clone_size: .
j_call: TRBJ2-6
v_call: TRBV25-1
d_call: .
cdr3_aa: CASSESAGPPSGANVLTF
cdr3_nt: TGTGCCAGCAGTGAATCCGCAGGGCCTCCCTCTGGGGCCAACGTCCTGACTTTC

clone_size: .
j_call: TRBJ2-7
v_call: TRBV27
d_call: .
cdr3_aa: CASSSEGPSSYEQYF
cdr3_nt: TGTGCCAGCAGCTCCGAGGGCCCCAGCTCCTACGAGCAGTACTTC

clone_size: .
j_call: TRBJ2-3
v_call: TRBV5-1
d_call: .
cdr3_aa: CASSFEQGPDTQYF
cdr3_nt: TGCGCCAGCAGCTTTGAACAGGGCCCAGATACGCAGTATTTT

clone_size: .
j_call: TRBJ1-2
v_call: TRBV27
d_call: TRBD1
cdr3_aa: CASSTRPGQPYGYTF
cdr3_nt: TGTGCCAGCAGTACTCGGCCGGGACAGCCCTATGGCTACACCTTC

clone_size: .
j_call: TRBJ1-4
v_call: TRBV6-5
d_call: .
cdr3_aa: CASSYSSHNEKLFF
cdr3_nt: TGTGCCAGCAGTTACTCGAGTCATAATGAAAAACTGTTTTTT

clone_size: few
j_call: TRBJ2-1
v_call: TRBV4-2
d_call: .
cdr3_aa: CASSQEQYNEQFF
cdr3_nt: TGTGCCAGCAGCCAAGAACAGTACAATGAGCAGTTCTTC

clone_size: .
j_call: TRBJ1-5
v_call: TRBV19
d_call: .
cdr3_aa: CASSQGRDGQPQHF
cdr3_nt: TGTGCCAGTAGTCAGGGGCGCGATGGTCAGCCCCAGCATTTT

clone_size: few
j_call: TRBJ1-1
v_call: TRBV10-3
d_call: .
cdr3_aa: CAISGVRGVKNTEAFF
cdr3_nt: TGTGCCATCAGTGGAGTTAGAGGAGTTAAGAACACTGAAGCTTTCTTT

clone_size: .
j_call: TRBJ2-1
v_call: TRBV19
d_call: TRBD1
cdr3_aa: CASSADRSSYNEQFF
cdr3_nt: TGTGCCAGTAGTGCGGACAGGAGCTCCTACAATGAGCAGTTCTTC

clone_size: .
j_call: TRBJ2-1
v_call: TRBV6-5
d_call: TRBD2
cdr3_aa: CASERGLYNEQFF
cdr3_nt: TGTGCCAGCGAGCGGGGCCTCTACAATGAGCAGTTCTTC

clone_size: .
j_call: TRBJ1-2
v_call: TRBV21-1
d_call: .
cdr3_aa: CASSKGGKGGYGYTF
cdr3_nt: TGTGCCAGCAGCAAGGGAGGGAAAGGGGGCTATGGCTACACCTTC

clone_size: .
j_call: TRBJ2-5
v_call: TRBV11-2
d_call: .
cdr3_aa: CASSQVRGPETQYF
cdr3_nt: TGTGCCAGCAGCCAAGTGCGGGGTCCAGAGACCCAGTACTTC

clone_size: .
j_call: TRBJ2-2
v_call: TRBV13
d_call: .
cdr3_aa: CASRNRGGGELFF
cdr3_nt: TGTGCCAGCAGAAACAGGGGAGGTGGGGAGCTGTTTTTT

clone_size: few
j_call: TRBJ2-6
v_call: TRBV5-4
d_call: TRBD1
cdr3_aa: CASSFRGPGANVLTF
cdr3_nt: TGTGCCAGCAGCTTCAGGGGGCCTGGGGCCAACGTCCTGACTTTC

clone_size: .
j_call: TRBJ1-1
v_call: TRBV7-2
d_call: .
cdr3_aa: CASSPGGWGSTEAFF
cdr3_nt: TGTGCCAGCAGCCCCGGGGGGTGGGGAAGTACTGAAGCTTTCTTT

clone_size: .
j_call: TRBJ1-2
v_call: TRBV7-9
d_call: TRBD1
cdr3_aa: CASSFDREHYGYTF
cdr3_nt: TGTGCCAGCAGCTTTGACAGGGAACACTATGGCTACACCTTC

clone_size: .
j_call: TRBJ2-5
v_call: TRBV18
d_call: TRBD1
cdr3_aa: CASSQDRAQETQYF
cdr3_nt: TGTGCCAGCTCACAGGACAGGGCTCAAGAGACCCAGTACTTC

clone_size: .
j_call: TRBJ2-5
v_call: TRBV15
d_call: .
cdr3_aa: CATSRPIDSFDLETQYF
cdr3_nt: TGTGCCACCAGCAGACCTATCGACAGTTTCGATTTGGAGACCCAGTACTTC

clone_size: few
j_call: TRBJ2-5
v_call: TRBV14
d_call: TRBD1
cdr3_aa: CASSQYGQGMGETQYF
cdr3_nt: TGTGCCAGCAGCCAATACGGACAGGGAATGGGAGAGACCCAGTACTTC

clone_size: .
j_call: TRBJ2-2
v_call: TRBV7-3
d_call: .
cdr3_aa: CASSPQARGNTGELFF
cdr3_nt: TGTGCCAGCAGCCCACAGGCGCGGGGGAACACCGGGGAGCTGTTTTTT

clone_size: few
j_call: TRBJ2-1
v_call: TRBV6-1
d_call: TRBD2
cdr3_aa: CASSEWERETYNEQFF
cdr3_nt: TGTGCCAGCAGTGAATGGGAGCGGGAGACTTACAATGAGCAGTTCTTC

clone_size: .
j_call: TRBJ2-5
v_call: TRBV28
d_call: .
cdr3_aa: CASSLDRFGETQYF
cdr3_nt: TGTGCCAGCAGTTTAGACAGGTTCGGGGAGACCCAGTACTTC

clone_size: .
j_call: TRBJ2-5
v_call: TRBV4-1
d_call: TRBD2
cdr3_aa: CASSQDSGLAGRETQYF
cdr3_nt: TGCGCCAGCAGCCAAGACTCGGGACTAGCGGGAAGAGAGACCCAGTACTTC

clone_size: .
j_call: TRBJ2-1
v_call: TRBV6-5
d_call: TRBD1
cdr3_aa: CATHPGTDYNEQFF
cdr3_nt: TGTGCCACCCACCCCGGGACAGACTACAATGAGCAGTTCTTC

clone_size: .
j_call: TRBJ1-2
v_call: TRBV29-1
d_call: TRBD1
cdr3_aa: CSVATGGDYGYTF
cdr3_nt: TGCAGCGTTGCGACAGGGGGAGACTATGGCTACACCTTC

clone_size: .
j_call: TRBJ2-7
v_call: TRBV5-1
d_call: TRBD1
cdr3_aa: CASSLTGTGGFYEQYF
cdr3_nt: TGCGCCAGCAGCTTGACTGGGACAGGGGGCTTCTACGAGCAGTACTTC

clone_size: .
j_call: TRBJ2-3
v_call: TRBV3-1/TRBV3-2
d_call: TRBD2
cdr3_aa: CASSQTSGGETSTDTQYF
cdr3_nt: TGTGCCAGCAGCCAAACTAGCGGGGGGGAAACTAGCACAGATACGCAGTATTTT

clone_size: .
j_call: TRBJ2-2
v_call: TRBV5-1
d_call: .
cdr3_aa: CASSLDRVNTGELFF
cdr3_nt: TGCGCCAGCAGCTTGGACAGGGTGAACACCGGGGAGCTGTTTTTT